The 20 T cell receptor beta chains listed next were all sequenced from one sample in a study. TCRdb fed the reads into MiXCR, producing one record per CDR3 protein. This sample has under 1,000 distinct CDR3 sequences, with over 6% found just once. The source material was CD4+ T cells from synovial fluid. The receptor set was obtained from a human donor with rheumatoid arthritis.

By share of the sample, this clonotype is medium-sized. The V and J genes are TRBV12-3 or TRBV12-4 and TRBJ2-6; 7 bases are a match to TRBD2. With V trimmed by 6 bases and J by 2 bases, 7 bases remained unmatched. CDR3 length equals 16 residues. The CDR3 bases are TGTGCCAGCAGGCTCGGCGGGAGTCCTGGGGCCAACGTCCTGACTTTC. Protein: CASRLGGSPGANVLTF.

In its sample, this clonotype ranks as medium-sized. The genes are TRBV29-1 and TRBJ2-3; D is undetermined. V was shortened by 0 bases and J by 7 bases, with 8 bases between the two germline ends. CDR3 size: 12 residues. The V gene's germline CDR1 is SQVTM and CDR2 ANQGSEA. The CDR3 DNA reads TGCAGCGTTGAAGACCGCCCAAATACGCAGTATTTT. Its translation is CSVEDRPNTQYF.

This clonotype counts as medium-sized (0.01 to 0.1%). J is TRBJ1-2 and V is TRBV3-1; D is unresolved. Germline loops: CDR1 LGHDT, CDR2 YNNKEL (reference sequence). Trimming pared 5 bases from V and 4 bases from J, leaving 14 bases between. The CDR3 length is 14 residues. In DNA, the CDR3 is TGTGCCAGCAGCGAAAGGGCCGGAGGCTATGGCTACACCTTC. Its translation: CASSERAGGYGYTF. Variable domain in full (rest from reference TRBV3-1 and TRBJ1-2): DTAVSQTPKYLVTQMGNDKSIKCEQNLGHDTMYWYKQDSKKFLKIMFSYNNKELIINETVPNRFSPKSPDKAHLNLHINSLELGDSAVYFCASSERAGGYGYTFGSGTRLTVV.

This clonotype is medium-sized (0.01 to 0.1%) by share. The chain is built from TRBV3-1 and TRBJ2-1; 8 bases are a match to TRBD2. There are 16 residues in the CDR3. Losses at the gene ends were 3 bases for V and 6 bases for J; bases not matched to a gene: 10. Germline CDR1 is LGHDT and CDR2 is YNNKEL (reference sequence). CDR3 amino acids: CASSHPSGRFSNEQFF. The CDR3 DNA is TGTGCCAGCAGCCACCCCAGCGGGAGATTCTCCAATGAGCAGTTCTTC.

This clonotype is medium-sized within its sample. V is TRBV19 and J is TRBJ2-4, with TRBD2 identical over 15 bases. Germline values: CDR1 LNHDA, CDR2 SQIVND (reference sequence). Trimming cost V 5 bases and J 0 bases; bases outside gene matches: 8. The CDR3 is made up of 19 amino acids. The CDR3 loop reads CASSGQGTSGGLAKNIQYF. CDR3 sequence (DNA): TGTGCCAGTAGTGGACAAGGGACTAGCGGGGGGCTAGCCAAAAACATTCAGTACTTC.

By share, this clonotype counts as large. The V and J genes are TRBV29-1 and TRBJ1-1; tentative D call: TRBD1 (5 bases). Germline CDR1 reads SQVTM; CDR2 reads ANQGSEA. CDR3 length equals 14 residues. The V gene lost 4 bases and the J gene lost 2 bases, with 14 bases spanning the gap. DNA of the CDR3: TGCAGCGTTGCTTCCGACGGGGGAAACACTGAAGCTTTCTTT. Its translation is CSVASDGGNTEAFF.

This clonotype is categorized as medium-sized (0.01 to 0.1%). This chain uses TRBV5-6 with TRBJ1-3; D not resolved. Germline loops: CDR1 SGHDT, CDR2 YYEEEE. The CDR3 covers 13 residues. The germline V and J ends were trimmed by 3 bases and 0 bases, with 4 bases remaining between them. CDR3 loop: CASSSISGNTIYF. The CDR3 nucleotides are TGTGCCAGCAGCTCGATCTCTGGAAACACCATATATTTT.

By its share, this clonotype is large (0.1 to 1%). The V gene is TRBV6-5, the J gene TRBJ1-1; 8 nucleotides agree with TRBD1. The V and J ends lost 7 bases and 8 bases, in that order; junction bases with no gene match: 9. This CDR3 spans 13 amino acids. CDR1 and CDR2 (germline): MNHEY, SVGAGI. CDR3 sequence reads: CASTRTGWEEAFF. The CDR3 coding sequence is TGTGCCAGCACTCGGACAGGGTGGGAGGAAGCTTTCTTT.

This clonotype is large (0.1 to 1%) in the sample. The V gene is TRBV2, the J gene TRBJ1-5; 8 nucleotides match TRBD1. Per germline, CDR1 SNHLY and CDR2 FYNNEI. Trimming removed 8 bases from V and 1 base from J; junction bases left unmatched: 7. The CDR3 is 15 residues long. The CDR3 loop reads CASRTDRVSNQPQHF. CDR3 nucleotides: TGTGCCAGCCGCACGGACAGGGTGAGCAATCAGCCCCAGCATTTT.

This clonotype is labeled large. The CDR3 nucleotides are TGCGCCAGCAGCCAAGATAGGAGCCAGACAGGGGGCCACTACGAGCAGTACTTC. It specifies CASSQDRSQTGGHYEQYF. This chain links TRBV4-1 with TRBJ2-7, with TRBD1 matching over 10 bases. Germline assignment: CDR1 MGHRA and CDR2 YSYEKL. V trimming: 0 bases; J trimming: 3 bases; junction bases outside the gene matches: 11. The CDR3 runs 18 residues.

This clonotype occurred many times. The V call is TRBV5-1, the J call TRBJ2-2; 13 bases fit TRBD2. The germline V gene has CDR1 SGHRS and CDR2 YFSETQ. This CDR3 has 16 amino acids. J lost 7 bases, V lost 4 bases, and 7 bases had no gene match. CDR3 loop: CASSPWTSGGVGELFF. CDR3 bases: TGCGCCAGCAGCCCCTGGACTAGCGGGGGCGTCGGGGAGCTGTTTTTT.

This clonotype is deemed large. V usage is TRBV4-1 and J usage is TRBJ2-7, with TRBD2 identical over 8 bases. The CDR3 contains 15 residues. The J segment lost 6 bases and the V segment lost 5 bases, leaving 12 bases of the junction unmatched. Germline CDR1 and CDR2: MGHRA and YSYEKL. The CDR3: CASSSPPAGVSEQYF. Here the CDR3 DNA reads TGCGCCAGCAGCAGCCCCCCAGCGGGAGTTTCCGAGCAGTACTTC.

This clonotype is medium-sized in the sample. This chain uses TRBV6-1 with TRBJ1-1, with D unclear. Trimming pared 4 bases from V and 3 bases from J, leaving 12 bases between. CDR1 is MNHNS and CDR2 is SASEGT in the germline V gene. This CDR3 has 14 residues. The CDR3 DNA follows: TGTGCCAGCAGTGTGGACGGGTCGCACACTGAAGCTTTCTTT. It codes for CASSVDGSHTEAFF.

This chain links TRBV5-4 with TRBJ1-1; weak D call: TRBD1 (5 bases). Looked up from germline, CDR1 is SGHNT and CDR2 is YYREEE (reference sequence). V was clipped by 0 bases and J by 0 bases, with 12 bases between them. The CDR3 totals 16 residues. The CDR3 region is CASSLGTGVLNTEAFF. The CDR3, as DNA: TGTGCCAGCAGCTTGGGAACGGGGGTGCTGAACACTGAAGCTTTCTTT.

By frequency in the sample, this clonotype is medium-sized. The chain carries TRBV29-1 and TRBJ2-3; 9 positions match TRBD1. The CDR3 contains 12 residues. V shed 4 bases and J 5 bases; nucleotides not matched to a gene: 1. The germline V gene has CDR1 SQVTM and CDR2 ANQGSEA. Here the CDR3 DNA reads TGCAGCGTTGGACAGGGGGGAGATACGCAGTATTTT. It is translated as CSVGQGGDTQYF.

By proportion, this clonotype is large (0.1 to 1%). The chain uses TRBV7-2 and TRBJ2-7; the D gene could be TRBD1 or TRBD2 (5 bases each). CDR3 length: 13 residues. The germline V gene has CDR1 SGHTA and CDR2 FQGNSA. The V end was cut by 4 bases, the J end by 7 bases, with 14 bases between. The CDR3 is CASSSDGGGEQYF. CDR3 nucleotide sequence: TGTGCCAGCAGCTCAGACGGTGGGGGTGAGCAGTACTTC.

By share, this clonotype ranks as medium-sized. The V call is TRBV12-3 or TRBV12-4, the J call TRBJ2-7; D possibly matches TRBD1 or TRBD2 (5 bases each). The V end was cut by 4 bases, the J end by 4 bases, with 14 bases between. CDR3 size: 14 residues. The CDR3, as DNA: TGTGCCAGCAGTTGGGGGAGTACGAGTTACGAGCAGTACTTC. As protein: CASSWGSTSYEQYF.

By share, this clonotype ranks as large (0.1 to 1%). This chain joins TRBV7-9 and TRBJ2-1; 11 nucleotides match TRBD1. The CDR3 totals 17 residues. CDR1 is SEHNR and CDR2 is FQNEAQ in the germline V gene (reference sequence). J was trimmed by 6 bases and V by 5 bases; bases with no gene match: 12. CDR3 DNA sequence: TGTGCCAGCAGCCCCTACGGGACAGGGGGTGGTGGCAATGAGCAGTTCTTC. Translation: CASSPYGTGGGGNEQFF.

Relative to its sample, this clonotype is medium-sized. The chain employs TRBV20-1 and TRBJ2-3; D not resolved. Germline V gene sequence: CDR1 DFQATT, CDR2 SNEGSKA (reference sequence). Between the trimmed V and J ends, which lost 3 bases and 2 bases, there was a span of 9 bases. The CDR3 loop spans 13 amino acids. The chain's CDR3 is CSASKVLTDTQYF. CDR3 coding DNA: TGCAGTGCTAGTAAGGTTCTCACAGATACGCAGTATTTT.

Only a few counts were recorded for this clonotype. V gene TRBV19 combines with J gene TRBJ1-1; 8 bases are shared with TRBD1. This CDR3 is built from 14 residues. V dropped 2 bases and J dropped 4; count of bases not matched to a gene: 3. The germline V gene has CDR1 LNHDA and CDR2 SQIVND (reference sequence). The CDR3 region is CASSISTGGTEAFF. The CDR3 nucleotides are TGTGCCAGTAGTATATCCACAGGGGGCACTGAAGCTTTCTTT.